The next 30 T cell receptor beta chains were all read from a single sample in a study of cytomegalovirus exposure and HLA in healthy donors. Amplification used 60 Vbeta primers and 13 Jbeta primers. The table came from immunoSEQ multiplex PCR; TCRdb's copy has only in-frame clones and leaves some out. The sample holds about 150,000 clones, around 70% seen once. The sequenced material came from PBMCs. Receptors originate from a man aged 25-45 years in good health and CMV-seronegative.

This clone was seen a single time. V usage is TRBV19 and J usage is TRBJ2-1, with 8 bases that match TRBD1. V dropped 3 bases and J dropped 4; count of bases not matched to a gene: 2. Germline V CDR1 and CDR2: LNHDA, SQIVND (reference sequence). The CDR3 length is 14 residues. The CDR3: CASSIQGAYNEQFF. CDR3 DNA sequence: TGTGCCAGTAGTATTCAGGGGGCATACAATGAGCAGTTCTTC.

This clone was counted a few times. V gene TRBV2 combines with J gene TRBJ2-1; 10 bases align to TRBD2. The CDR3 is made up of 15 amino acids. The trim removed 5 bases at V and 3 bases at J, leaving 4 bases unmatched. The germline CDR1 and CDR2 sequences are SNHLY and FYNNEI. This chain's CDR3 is CASSIGTSDYNEQFF. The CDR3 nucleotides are TGTGCCAGCAGTATCGGGACTAGCGACTACAATGAGCAGTTCTTC.

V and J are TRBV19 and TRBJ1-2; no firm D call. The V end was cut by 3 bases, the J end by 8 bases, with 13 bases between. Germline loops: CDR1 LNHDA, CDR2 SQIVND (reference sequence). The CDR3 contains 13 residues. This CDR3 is CASSISRVAGYTF. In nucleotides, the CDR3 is TGTGCCAGTAGTATTTCTCGGGTGGCGGGCTACACCTTC.

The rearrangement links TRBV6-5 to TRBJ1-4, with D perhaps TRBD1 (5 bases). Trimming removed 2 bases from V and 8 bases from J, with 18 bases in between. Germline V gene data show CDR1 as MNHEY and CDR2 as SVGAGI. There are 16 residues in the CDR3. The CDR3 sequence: CASSYRLPRVGEKLFF. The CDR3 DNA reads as TGTGCCAGCAGTTACCGGTTGCCCAGGGTGGGGGAAAAACTGTTTTTT.

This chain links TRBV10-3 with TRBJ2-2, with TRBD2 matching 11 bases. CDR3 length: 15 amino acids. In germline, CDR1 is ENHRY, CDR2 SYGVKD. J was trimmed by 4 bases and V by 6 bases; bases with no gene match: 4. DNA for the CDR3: TGTGCCATCAGAGTCGGGACTAGCGGCACCGGGGAGCTGTTTTTT. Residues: CAIRVGTSGTGELFF.

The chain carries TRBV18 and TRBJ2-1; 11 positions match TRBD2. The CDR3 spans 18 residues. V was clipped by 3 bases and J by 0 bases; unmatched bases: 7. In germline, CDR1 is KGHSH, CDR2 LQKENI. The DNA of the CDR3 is TGTGCCAGCTCACCCTTCCCTAGCGGGGGGTCCTCCTACAATGAGCAGTTCTTC. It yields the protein CASSPFPSGGSSYNEQFF. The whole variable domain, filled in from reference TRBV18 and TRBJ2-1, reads NAGVMQNPRHLVRRRGQEARLRCSPMKGHSHVYWYRQLPEEGLKFMVYLQKENIIDESGMPKERFSAEFPKEGPSILRIQQVVRGDSAAYFCASSPFPSGGSSYNEQFFGPGTRLTVL.

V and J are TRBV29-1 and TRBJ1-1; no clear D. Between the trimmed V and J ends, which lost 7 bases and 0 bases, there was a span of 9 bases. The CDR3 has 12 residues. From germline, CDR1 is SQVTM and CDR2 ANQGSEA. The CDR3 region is CSAGLVNTEAFF. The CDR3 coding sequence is TGCAGCGCAGGACTGGTGAACACTGAAGCTTTCTTT. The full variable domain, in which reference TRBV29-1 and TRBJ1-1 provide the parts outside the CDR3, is SAVISQKPSRDICQRGTSLTIQCQVDSQVTMMFWYRQQPGQSLTLIATANQGSEATYESGFVIDKFPISRPNLTFSTLTVSNMSPEDSSIYLCSAGLVNTEAFFGQGTRLTVV.

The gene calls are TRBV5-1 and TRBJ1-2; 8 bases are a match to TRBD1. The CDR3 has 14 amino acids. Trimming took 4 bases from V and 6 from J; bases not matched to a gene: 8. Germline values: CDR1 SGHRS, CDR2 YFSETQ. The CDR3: CASSPTTGADGYTF. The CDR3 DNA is TGCGCCAGCAGCCCTACGACAGGGGCTGATGGCTACACCTTC.

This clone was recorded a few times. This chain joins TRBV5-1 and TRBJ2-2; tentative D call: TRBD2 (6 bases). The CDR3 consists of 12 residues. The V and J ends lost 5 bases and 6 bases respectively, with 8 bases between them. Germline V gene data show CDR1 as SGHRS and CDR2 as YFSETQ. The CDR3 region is CASRWGAGELFF. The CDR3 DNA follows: TGCGCCAGCAGGTGGGGGGCCGGGGAGCTGTTTTTT.

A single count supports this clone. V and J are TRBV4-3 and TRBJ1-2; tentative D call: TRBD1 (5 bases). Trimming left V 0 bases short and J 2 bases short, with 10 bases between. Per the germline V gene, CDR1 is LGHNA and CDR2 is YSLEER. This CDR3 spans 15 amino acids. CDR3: CASSQDAGKNYGYTF. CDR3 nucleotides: TGCGCCAGCAGCCAAGATGCAGGGAAGAACTATGGCTACACCTTC.

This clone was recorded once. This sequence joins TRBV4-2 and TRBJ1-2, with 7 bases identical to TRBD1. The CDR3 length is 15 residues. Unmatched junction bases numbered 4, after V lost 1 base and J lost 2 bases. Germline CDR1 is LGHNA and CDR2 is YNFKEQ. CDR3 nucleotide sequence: TGTGCCAGCAGCCAAGGCGACAGGGACAACTATGGCTACACCTTC. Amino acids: CASSQGDRDNYGYTF.

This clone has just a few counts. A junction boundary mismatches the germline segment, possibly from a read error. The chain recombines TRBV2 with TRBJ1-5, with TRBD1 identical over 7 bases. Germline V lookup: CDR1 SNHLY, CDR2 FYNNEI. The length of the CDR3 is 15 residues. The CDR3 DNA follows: TGTGCCAGCAGAGGGGACAGCGGGAGCAATCAGCCCCAGAATTTT. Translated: CASRGDSGSNQPQNF. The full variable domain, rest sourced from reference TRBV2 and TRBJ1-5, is EPEVTQTPSHQVTQMGQEVILRCVPISNHLYFYWYRQILGQKVEFLVSFYNNEISEKSEIFDDQFSVERPDGSNFTLKIRSTKLEDSAMYFCASRGDSGSNQPQNFGDGTRLSIL.

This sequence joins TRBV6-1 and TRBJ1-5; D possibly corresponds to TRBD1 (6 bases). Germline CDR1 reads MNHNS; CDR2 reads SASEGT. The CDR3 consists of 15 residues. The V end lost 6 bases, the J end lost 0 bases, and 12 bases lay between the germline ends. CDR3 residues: CASRPTGYSNQPQHF. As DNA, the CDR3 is TGTGCCAGCAGACCAACAGGGTATAGCAATCAGCCCCAGCATTTT.

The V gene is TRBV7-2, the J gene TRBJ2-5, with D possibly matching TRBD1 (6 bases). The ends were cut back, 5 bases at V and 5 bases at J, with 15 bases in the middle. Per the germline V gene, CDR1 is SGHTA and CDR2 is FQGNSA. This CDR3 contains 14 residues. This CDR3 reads CASSRGGRRETQYF. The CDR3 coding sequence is TGTGCCAGCAGCCGTGGGGGCCGTCGGGAGACCCAGTACTTC.

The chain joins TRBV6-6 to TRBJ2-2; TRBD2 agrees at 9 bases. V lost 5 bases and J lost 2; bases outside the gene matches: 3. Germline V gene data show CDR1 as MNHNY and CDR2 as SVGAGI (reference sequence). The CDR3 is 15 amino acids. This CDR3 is CASSRTSANTGELFF. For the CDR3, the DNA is TGTGCCAGCAGTAGGACTAGCGCAAACACCGGGGAGCTGTTTTTT.

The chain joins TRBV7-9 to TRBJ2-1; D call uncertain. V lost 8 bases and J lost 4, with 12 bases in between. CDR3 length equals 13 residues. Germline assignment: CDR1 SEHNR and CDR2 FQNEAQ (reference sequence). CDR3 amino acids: CASLQIQYNEQFF. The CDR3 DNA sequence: TGTGCCAGCCTACAGATCCAATACAATGAGCAGTTCTTC.

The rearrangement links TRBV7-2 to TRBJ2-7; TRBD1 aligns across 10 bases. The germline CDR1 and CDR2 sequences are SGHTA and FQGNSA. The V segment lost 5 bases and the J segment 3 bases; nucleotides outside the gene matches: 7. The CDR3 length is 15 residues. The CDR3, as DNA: TGTGCCAGCAGCACCGGGACAGGGGATTTCTACGAGCAGTACTTC. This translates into CASSTGTGDFYEQYF.

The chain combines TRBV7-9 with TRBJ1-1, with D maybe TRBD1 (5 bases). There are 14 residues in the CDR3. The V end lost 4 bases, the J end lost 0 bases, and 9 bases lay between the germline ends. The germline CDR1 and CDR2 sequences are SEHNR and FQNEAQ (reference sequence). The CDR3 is CASSSQTVNTEAFF. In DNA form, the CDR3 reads TGTGCCAGCAGCTCTCAGACAGTGAACACTGAAGCTTTCTTT. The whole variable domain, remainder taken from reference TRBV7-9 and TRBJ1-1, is DTGVSQNPRHKITKRGQNVTFRCDPISEHNRLYWYRQTLGQGPEFLTYFQNEAQLEKSRLLSDRFSAERPKGSFSTLEIQRTEQGDSAMYLCASSSQTVNTEAFFGQGTRLTVV.

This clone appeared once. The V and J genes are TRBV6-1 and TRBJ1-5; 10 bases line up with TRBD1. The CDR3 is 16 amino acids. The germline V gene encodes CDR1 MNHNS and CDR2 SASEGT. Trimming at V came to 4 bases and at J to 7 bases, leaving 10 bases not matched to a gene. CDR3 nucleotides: TGTGCCAGCAGTGGAGCAGACAGGGGGCCGGGGCAGCCCCAGCATTTT. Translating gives CASSGADRGPGQPQHF.

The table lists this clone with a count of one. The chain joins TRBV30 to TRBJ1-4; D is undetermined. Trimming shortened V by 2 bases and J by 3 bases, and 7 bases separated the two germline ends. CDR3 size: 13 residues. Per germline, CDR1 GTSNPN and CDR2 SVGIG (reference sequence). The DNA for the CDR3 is TGTGCCTGGAGTTTACCAGCTAATGAAAAACTGTTTTTT. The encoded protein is CAWSLPANEKLFF.

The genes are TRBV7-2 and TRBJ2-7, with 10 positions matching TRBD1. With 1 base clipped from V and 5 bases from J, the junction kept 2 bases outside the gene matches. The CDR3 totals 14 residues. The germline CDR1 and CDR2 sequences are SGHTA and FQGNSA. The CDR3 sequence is CASSLGQGANEQYF. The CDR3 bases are TGTGCCAGCAGCTTAGGACAGGGGGCGAACGAGCAGTACTTC.

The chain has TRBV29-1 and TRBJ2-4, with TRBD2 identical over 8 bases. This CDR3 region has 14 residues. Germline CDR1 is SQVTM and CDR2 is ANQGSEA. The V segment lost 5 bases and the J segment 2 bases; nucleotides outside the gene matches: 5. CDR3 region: CSVSGGLTKNIQYF. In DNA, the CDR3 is TGCAGCGTTAGCGGGGGACTAACCAAAAACATTCAGTACTTC.

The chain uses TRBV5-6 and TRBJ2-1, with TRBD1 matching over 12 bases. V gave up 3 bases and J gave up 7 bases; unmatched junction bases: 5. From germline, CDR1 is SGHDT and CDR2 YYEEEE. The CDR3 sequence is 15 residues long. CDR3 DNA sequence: TGTGCCAGCAGCTCGGGACAGGGGGCTTATAATGAGCAGTTCTTC. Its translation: CASSSGQGAYNEQFF.

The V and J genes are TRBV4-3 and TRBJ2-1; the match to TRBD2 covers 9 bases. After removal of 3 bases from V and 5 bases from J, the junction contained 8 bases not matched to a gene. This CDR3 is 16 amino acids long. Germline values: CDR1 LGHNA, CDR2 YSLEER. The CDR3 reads CASSHFLAGEHNEQFF. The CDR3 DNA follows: TGCGCCAGCAGCCACTTTTTAGCGGGGGAACACAATGAGCAGTTCTTC.

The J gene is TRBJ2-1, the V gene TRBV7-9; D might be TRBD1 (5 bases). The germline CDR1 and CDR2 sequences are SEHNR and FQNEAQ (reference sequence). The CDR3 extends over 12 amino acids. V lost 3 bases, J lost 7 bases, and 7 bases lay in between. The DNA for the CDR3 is TGTGCCAGCAGCTTGCAGGGAAATGAGCAGTTCTTC. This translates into CASSLQGNEQFF.

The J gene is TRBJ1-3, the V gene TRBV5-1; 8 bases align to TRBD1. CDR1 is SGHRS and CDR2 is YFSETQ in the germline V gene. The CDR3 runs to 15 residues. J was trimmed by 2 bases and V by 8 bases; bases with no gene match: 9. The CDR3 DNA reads TGCGCCAGTTCTACGATGGGACAGGCTGGAAACACCATATATTTT. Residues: CASSTMGQAGNTIYF. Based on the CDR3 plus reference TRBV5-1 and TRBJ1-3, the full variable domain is KAGVTQTPRYLIKTRGQQVTLSCSPISGHRSVSWYQQTPGQGLQFLFEYFSETQRNKGNFPGRFSGRQFSNSRSEMNVSTLELGDSALYLCASSTMGQAGNTIYFGEGSWLTVV.

Here the CDR3 reads CASSQVQGLSGNTIYF. DNA of the CDR3: TGTGCCAGCAGCCAGGTACAGGGGCTCTCTGGAAACACCATATATTTT. V gene TRBV2 combines with J gene TRBJ1-3, with TRBD1 matching over 7 bases. The CDR3 runs to 16 residues. V lost 6 bases and J lost 0; bases outside the gene matches: 8. Germline CDR1 is SNHLY and CDR2 is FYNNEI. The variable domain in full, completed from reference TRBV2 and TRBJ1-3, reads EPEVTQTPSHQVTQMGQEVILRCVPISNHLYFYWYRQILGQKVEFLVSFYNNEISEKSEIFDDQFSVERPDGSNFTLKIRSTKLEDSAMYFCASSQVQGLSGNTIYFGEGSWLTVV.

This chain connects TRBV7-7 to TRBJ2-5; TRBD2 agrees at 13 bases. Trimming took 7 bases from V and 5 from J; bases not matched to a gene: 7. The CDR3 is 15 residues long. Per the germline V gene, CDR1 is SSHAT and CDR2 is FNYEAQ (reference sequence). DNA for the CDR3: TGTGCCAGCAAAAGGACTAGCGGGGGAGGTGAGACCCAGTACTTC. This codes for CASKRTSGGGETQYF.

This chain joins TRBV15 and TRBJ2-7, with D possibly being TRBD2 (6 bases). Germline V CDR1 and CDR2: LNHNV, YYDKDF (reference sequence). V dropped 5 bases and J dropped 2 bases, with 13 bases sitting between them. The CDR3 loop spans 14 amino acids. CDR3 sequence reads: CATSVGGVTYEQYF. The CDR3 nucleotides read TGTGCCACCAGCGTCGGGGGTGTTACCTACGAGCAGTACTTC.

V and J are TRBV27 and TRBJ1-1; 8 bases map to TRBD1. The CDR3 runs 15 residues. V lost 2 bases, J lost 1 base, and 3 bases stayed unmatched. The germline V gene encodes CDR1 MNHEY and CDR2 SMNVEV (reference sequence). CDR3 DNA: TGTGCCAGCAGTTTAGGGCAGGGGGCGAACACTGAAGCTTTCTTT. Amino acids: CASSLGQGANTEAFF.